Below, 6 T cell receptor beta chains from the same sample are listed, as sequenced in a study of T cell responses to AZD1222 COVID-19 vaccine (dated by TCRdb to the early 2020s). The time point label, read with the paper, signifies: baseline before first vaccination. Library method: the immunoSEQ multiplex PCR assay. The table was pulled from immuneACCESS by TCRdb, which kept in-frame rearrangements only. Such tables lose some clones; where checked, under half of the loss comes from unresolved V genes, and the rest has no known cause. This sample holds 100,000 to 150,000 clones; about 89% were observed only once. The ten top clones hold approximately 1.5% of the sample. Sequenced material: peripheral blood, taken on day 0 of AZD1222 vaccination. All receptors derive from an adult in good health.

CDR3 sequence: CATSRDRNTGELFF. The CDR3 nucleotides are TGTGCCACCAGCAGAGACAGAAACACCGGGGAGCTGTTTTTT. This rearrangement joins TRBV15 to TRBJ2-2; D unresolved. The germline CDR1 and CDR2 sequences are LNHNV and YYDKDF (reference sequence). V was cut by 0 bases and J by 2 bases, with 4 bases left in between. The CDR3 spans 14 residues.

The gene calls are TRBV10-3 and TRBJ2-7, with 9 nucleotides matching TRBD2. V dropped 4 bases and J dropped 0; count of bases not matched to a gene: 1. CDR3 size: 14 residues. Germline-derived CDR1 and CDR2 are ENHRY and SYGVKD. The CDR3 sequence: CAISGSGSSYEQYF. The CDR3 region has the DNA TGTGCCATCAGTGGTAGCGGGAGCTCCTACGAGCAGTACTTC.

The chain couples TRBV13 to TRBJ2-7; 7 bases line up with TRBD2. The V and J ends lost 1 base and 6 bases, in that order; junction bases with no gene match: 9. The CDR3 consists of 15 residues. Germline CDR1 is PRHDT and CDR2 is FYEKMQ (reference sequence). The CDR3 nucleotides are TGTGCCAGCAGCTTAGCTGAGACTAGCAGACGCGAGCAGTACTTC. Protein product: CASSLAETSRREQYF. Complete variable domain (other parts from reference TRBV13 and TRBJ2-7): AAGVIQSPRHLIKEKRETATLKCYPIPRHDTVYWYQQGPGQDPQFLISFYEKMQSDKGSIPDRFSAQQFSDYHSELNMSSLELGDSALYFCASSLAETSRREQYFGPGTRLTVT.

The chain has TRBV27 and TRBJ2-7; D may match TRBD1 or TRBD2 (5 bases each). V was trimmed by 8 bases and J by 2 bases, leaving 13 bases between them. There are 13 residues in the CDR3. Per germline, CDR1 MNHEY and CDR2 SMNVEV (reference sequence). The CDR3 bases are TGTGCCAGCGGGGCGGGCAAGCCCTACGAGCAGTACTTC. Translation gives CASGAGKPYEQYF.

The chain recombines TRBV5-6 with TRBJ1-5, with a tentative D call TRBD1 (6 bases). The V gene's germline CDR1 is SGHDT and CDR2 YYEEEE. The germline V and J ends were trimmed by 1 base and 7 bases, with 18 bases remaining between them. The CDR3 consists of 16 residues. The CDR3 nucleotides are TGTGCCAGCAGCTTGTTCGCGGGGGCTGAGGAACAGCCCCAGCATTTT. Translating it yields CASSLFAGAEEQPQHF.

The chain links TRBV29-1 to TRBJ2-3, with 7 bases aligning to TRBD2. Germline lookup yields CDR1 SQVTM and CDR2 ANQGSEA. The trim removed 4 bases at V and 1 base at J, leaving 8 bases unmatched. This CDR3 is built from 15 residues. This chain's CDR3 is CSVVSGLVGTDTQYF. CDR3 nucleotide sequence: TGCAGCGTTGTATCCGGACTAGTCGGCACAGATACGCAGTATTTT.